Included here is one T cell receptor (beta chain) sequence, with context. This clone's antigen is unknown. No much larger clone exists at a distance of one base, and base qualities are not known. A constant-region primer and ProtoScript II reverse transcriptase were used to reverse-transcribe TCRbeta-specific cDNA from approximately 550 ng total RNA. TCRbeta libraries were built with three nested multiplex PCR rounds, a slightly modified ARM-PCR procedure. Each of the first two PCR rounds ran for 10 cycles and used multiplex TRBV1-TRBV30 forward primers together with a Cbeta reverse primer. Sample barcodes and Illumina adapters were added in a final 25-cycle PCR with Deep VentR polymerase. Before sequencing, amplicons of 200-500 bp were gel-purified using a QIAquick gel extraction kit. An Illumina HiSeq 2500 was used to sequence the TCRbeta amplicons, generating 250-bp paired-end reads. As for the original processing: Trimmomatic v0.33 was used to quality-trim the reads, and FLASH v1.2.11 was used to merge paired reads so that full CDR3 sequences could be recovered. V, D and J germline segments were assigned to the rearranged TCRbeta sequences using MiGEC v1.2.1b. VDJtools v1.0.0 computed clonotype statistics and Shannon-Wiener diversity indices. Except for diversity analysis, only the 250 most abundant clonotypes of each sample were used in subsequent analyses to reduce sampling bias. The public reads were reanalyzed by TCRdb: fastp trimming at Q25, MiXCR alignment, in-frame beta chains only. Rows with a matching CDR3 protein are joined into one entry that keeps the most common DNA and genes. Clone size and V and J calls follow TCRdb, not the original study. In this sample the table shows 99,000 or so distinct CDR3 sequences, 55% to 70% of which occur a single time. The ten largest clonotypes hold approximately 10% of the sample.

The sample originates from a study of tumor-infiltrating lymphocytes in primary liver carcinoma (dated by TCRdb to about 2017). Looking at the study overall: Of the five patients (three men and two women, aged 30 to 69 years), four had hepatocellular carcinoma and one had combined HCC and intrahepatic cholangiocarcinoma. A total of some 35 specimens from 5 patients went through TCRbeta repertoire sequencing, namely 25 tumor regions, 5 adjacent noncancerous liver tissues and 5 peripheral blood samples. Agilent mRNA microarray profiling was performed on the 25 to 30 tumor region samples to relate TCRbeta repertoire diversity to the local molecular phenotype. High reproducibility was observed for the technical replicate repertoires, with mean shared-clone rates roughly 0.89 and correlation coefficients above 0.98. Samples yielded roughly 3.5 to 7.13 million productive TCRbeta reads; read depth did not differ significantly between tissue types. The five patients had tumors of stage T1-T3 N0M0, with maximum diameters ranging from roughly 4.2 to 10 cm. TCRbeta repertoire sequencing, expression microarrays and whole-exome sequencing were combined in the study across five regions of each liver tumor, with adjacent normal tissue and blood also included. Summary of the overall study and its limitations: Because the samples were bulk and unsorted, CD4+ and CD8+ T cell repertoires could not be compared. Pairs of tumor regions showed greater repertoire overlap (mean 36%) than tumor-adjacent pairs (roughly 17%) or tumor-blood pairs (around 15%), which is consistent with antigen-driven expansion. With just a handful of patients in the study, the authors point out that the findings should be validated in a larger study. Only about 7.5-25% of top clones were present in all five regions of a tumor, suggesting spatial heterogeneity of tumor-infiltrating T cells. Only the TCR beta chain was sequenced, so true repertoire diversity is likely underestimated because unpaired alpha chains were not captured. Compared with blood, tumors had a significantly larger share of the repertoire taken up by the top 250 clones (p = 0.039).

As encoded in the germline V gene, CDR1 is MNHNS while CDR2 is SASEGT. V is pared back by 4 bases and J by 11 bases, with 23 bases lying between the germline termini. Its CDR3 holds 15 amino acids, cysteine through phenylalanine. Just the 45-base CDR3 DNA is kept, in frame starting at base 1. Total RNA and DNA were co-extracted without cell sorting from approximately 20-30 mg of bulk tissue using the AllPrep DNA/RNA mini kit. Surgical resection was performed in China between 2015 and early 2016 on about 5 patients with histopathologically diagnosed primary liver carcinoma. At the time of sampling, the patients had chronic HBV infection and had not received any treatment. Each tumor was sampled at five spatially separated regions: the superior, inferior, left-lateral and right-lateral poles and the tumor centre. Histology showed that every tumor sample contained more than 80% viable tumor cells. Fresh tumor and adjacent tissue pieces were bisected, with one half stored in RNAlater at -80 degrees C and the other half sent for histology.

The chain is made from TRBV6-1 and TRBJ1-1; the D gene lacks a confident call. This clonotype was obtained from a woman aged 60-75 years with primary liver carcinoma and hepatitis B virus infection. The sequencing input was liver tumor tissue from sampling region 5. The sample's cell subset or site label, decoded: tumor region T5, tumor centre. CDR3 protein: CASSAPGELRYGAFF. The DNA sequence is TGTGCCAGCAGTGCCCCCGGGGAACTCCGCTATGGGGCTTTCTTT.